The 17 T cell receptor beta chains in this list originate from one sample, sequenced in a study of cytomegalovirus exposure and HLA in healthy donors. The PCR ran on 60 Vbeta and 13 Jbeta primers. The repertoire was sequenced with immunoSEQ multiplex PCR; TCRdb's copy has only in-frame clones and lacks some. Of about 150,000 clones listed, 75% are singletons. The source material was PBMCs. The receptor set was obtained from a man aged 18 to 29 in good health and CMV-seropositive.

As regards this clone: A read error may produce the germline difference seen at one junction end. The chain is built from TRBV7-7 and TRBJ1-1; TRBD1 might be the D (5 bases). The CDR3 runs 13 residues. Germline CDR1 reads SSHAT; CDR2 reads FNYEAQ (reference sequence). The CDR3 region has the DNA TGTGCTAGCAGCCTAGACAGGAACACTGAAGCTTTCTTT. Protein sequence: CASSLDRNTEAFF. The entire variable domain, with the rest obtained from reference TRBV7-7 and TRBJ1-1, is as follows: GAGVSQSPRYKVTKRGQDVTLRCDPISSHATLYWYQQALGQGPEFLTYFNYEAQPDKSGLPSDRFSAERPEGSISTLTIQRTEQRDSAMYRCASSLDRNTEAFFGQGTRLTVV.

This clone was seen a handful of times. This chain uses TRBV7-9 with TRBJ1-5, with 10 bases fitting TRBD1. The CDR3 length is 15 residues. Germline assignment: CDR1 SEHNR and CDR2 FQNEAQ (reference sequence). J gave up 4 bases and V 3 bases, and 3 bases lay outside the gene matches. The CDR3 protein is CASSFGQGDNQPQHF. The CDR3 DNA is TGTGCCAGCAGCTTCGGACAGGGGGATAATCAGCCCCAGCATTTT.

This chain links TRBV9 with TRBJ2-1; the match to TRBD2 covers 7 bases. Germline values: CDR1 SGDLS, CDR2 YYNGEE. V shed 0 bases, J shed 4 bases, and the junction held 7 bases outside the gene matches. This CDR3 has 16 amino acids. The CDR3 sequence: CASSVGGSKLYNEQFF. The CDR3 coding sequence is TGTGCCAGCAGCGTAGGCGGGAGTAAGCTTTACAATGAGCAGTTCTTC.

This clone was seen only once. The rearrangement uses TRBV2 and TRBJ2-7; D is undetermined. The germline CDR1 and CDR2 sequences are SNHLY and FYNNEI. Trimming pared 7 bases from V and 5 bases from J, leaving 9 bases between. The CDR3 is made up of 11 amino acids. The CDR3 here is CASTVGNEQYF. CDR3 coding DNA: TGTGCCAGCACTGTCGGTAACGAGCAGTACTTC. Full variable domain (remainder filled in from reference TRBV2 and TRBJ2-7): EPEVTQTPSHQVTQMGQEVILRCVPISNHLYFYWYRQILGQKVEFLVSFYNNEISEKSEIFDDQFSVERPDGSNFTLKIRSTKLEDSAMYFCASTVGNEQYFGPGTRLTVT.

The CDR3 protein is CASSPTGGNTEAFF. The CDR3 bases are TGTGCCAGCAGCCCCACAGGGGGTAACACTGAAGCTTTCTTT. This chain uses TRBV7-8 with TRBJ1-1, with 8 nucleotides matching TRBD1. V lost 5 bases to trimming and J lost 2 bases; unmatched junction nucleotides: 4. Germline CDR1 reads SGHVS; CDR2 reads FQNEAQ. The CDR3 is made up of 14 amino acids.

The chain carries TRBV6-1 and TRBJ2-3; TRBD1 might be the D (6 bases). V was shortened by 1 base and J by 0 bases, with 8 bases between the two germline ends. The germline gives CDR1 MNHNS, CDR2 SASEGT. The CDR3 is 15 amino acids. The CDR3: CASSEGTVSTDTQYF. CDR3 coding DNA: TGTGCCAGCAGTGAAGGGACAGTCAGCACAGATACGCAGTATTTT.

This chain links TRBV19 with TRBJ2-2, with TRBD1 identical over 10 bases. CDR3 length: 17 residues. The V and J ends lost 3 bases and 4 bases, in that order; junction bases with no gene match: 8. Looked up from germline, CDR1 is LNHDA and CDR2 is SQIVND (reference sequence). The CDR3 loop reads CASSILRDRGVTGELFF. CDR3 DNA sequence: TGTGCCAGTAGTATTCTTAGGGACAGGGGAGTCACCGGGGAGCTGTTTTTT.

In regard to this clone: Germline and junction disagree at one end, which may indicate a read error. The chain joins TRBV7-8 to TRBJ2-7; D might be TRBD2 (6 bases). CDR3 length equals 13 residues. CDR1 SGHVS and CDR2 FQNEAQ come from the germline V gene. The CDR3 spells CASSLAEDYVYHF. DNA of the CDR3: TGTGCCAGCAGCTTAGCGGAGGACTACGTCTACCACTTC. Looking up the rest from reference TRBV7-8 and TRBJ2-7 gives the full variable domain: GAGVSQSPRYKVAKRGQDVALRCDPISGHVSLFWYQQALGQGPEFLTYFQNEAQLDKSGLPSDRFFAERPEGSVSTLKIQRTQQEDSAVYLCASSLAEDYVYHFGPGTRLTVT.

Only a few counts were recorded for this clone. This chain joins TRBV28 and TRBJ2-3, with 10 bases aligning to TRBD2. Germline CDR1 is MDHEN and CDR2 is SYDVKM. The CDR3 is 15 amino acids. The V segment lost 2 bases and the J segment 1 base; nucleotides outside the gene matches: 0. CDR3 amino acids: CASSLLAGGTDTQYF. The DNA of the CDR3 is TGTGCCAGCAGTTTACTAGCGGGAGGCACAGATACGCAGTATTTT.

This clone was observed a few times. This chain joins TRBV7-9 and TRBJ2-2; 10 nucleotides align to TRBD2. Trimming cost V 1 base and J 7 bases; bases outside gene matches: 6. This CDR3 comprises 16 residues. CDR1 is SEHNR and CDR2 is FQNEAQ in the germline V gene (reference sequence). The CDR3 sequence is CASSLVASGRGGELFF. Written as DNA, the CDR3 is TGTGCCAGCAGCTTAGTGGCTAGCGGGAGAGGCGGGGAGCTGTTTTTT. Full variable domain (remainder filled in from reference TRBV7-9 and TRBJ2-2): DTGVSQNPRHKITKRGQNVTFRCDPISEHNRLYWYRQTLGQGPEFLTYFQNEAQLEKSRLLSDRFSAERPKGSFSTLEIQRTEQGDSAMYLCASSLVASGRGGELFFGEGSRLTVL.

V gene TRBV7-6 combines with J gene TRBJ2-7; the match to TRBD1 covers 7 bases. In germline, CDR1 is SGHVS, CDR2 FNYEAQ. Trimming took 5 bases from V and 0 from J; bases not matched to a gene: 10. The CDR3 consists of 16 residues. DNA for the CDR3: TGTGCCAGCAGCGGACGGACAGGACCATCCTCCTACGAGCAGTACTTC. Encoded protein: CASSGRTGPSSYEQYF.

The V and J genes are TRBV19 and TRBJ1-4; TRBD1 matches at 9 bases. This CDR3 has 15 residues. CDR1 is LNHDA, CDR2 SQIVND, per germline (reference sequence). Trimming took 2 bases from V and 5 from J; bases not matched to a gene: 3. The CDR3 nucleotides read TGTGCCAGTAGTATACTCGGGACAGGGAATGAAAAACTGTTTTTT. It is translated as CASSILGTGNEKLFF.

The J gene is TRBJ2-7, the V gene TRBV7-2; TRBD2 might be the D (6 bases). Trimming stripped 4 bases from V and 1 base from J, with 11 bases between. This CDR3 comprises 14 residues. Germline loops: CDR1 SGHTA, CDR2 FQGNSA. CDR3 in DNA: TGTGCCAGCAGCTCCCCGACTAGATCCTACGAGCAGTACTTC. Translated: CASSSPTRSYEQYF.

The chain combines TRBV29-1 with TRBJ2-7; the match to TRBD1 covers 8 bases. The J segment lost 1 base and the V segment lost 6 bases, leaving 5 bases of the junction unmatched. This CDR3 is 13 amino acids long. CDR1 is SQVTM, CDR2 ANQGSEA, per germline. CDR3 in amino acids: CSVRTGSSYEQYF. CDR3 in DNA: TGCAGCGTCCGGACAGGGAGTTCCTACGAGCAGTACTTC.

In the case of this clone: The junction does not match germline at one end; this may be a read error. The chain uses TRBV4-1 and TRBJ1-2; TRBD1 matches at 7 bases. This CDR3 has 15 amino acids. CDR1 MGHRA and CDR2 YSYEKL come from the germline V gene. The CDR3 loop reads CASSHRQGVIGGYPF. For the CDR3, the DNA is TGCGCCAGCAGCCACCGTCAGGGGGTAATTGGCGGCTACCCCTTC.

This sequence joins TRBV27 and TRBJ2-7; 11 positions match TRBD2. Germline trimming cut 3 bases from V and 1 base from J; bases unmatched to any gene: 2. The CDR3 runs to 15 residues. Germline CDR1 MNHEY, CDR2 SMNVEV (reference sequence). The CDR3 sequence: CASSLGTSGSYEQYF. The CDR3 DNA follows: TGTGCCAGCAGTTTGGGGACTAGCGGATCCTACGAGCAGTACTTC.

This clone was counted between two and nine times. The CDR3 nucleotides read TGTGCCAGCAGTCGGACAGGGGAGACTGAAGCTTTCTTT. Translation gives CASSRTGETEAFF. This chain connects TRBV2 to TRBJ1-1; 9 bases agree with TRBD1. Germline CDR1 is SNHLY and CDR2 is FYNNEI. V shed 5 bases and J 5 bases; nucleotides not matched to a gene: 3. CDR3 length: 13 residues.